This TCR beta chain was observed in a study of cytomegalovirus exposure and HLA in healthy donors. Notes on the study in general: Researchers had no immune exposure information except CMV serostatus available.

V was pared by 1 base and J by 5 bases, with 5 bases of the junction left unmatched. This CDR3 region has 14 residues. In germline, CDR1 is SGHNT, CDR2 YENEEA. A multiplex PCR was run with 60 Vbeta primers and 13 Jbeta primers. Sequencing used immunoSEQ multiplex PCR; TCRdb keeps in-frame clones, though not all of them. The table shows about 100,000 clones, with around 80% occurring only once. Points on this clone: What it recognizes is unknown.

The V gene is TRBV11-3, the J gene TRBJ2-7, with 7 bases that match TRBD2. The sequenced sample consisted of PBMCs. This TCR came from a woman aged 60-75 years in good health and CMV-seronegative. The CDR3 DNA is TGTGCCAGCAGCTTAGCCATCGGGGGGAACGAGCAGTACTTC. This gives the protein CASSLAIGGNEQYF.